One sample yielded the 10 T cell receptor beta chains listed below, sequenced in a study of blood T cell repertoires in COVID-19. Clones were read by immunoSEQ multiplex PCR, and TCRdb kept only the in-frame ones, dropping some. This repertoire shows 180,000 or so clones, roughly 80% found once; its top ten account for less than 3%. Sequencing used peripheral blood. These receptors originate from a human donor with acute or convalescent COVID-19. The donor label of this sample is uncertain.

CDR3 nucleotides: TGTGCCAGCAGCTTGGATGGACTGACGCGGGAGACCCAGTACTTC. This translates into CASSLDGLTRETQYF. The V gene is TRBV5-4, the J gene TRBJ2-5; D possibly corresponds to TRBD2 (5 bases). The germline V gene encodes CDR1 SGHNT and CDR2 YYREEE (reference sequence). Between the trimmed V and J ends, which lost 0 bases and 5 bases, there was a span of 14 bases. The length of the CDR3 is 15 residues.

The CDR3 region has the DNA TGTGCCAGTAGTCTATCTAATTCACCCCTCCACTTT. As protein: CASSLSNSPLHF. V is TRBV19 and J is TRBJ1-6; D is unclear. CDR1 and CDR2 from the germline V gene are LNHDA and SQIVND (reference sequence). Trimming took 5 bases from V and 6 from J, leaving 5 bases between them. The CDR3 runs to 12 residues.

The chain combines TRBV2 with TRBJ2-7; D might be TRBD2 (5 bases). V lost 6 bases and J lost 6, with 18 bases in between. There are 14 residues in the CDR3. CDR1 is SNHLY, CDR2 FYNNEI, per germline. The CDR3 nucleotides are TGTGCCAGCAGACCCAGCTCGGAGGTAGGCGAGCAGTACTTC. Its translation is CASRPSSEVGEQYF. Full variable domain (rest looked up from reference TRBV2 and TRBJ2-7): EPEVTQTPSHQVTQMGQEVILRCVPISNHLYFYWYRQILGQKVEFLVSFYNNEISEKSEIFDDQFSVERPDGSNFTLKIRSTKLEDSAMYFCASRPSSEVGEQYFGPGTRLTVT.

This clone was observed a few times. J is TRBJ2-7 and V is TRBV28, with D perhaps matching TRBD1 (5 bases). The CDR3 sequence is 15 residues long. Trimming pared 5 bases from V and 5 bases from J, leaving 19 bases between. Germline V lookup: CDR1 MDHEN, CDR2 SYDVKM. For the CDR3, the DNA is TGTGCCAGCAGTACCATTGGGCAGGGTGTGAACGAGCAGTACTTC. Encoded protein: CASSTIGQGVNEQYF.

The DNA for the CDR3 is TGTGCCGTGGCCGACCTATGGGGGGTAGAACAGCCCCAGCATTTT. It specifies CAVADLWGVEQPQHF. The V and J genes are TRBV19 and TRBJ1-5; possible D gene TRBD1, 5 bases. V lost 11 bases and J 7 bases, leaving 24 bases between the germline ends. Germline CDR1 is LNHDA and CDR2 is SQIVND (reference sequence). The CDR3 sequence is 15 residues long.

The genes are TRBV19 and TRBJ1-1; D is unclear. This CDR3 has 13 residues. V lost 6 bases and J 1 base, leaving 9 bases between the germline ends. Germline CDR1 is LNHDA and CDR2 is SQIVND (reference sequence). The DNA for the CDR3 is TGTGCCAGTAGGCGGACTCCGAACACTGAAGCTTTCTTT. Protein product: CASRRTPNTEAFF.

The sample holds one count of this clone. V usage is TRBV7-9 and J usage is TRBJ1-3, with 8 bases aligning to TRBD1. The CDR3 consists of 15 residues. Germline V gives CDR1 SEHNR, CDR2 FQNEAQ (reference sequence). V was pared by 0 bases and J by 2 bases, with 0 bases of the junction left unmatched. The CDR3 region is CASSLATGAGNTIYF. CDR3 bases: TGTGCCAGCAGCTTAGCGACAGGGGCTGGAAACACCATATATTTT.

The genes are TRBV29-1 and TRBJ1-5; maybe TRBD1 (6 bases). The CDR3 length is 12 residues. Deletions cut 6 bases from V and 5 bases from J, with 11 bases between. The germline V gene encodes CDR1 SQVTM and CDR2 ANQGSEA. The CDR3 DNA reads as TGCAGCGTCCAGGGACAAGATCAGCCCCAGCATTTT. This codes for CSVQGQDQPQHF.

This clone was counted between two and nine times. The chain combines TRBV2 with TRBJ1-1; possibly TRBD1 for D (5 bases). Trimming pared 3 bases from V and 3 bases from J, leaving 17 bases between. Per germline, CDR1 SNHLY and CDR2 FYNNEI. CDR3 size: 16 residues. The CDR3 sequence is CASSDLDTKGDTEAFF. In DNA form, the CDR3 reads TGTGCCAGCAGTGACTTGGACACCAAGGGCGACACTGAAGCTTTCTTT.

The J gene is TRBJ2-2, the V gene TRBV28; 9 bases are a match to TRBD2. The V and J ends lost 6 bases and 6 bases, in that order; junction bases with no gene match: 8. In germline, CDR1 is MDHEN, CDR2 SYDVKM. This CDR3 contains 15 residues. Here the CDR3 reads CASSLLGGRAGELFF. CDR3 DNA: TGTGCCAGCAGCCTATTGGGCGGGAGGGCCGGGGAGCTGTTTTTT.